This T cell receptor beta chain was obtained from a study of T cells in Graves' hyperthyroidism and ophthalmopathy. Amplified regions were TCR beta CDR3 sequences from RNA transcripts. The HTBI set primed first-round TCR CDR3 RT-PCR. TCRdb passed the multiplex PCR reads through MiXCR, listing each CDR3 protein once. This table has 540,000 or so distinct CDR3 sequences, around 46% appearing once. This CDR3 has 19 residues. The V end lost 6 bases, the J end lost 2 bases, and 23 bases lay between the germline ends. Per the germline V gene, CDR1 is SGHTA and CDR2 is FQGTGA. This sequence joins TRBV7-3 and TRBJ2-6; D tentatively reads TRBD1 or TRBD2 (5 bases each). The clonotype originates from an adult woman with Graves' disease, either hyperthyroidism or ophthalmopathy (not recorded which). Sequenced material: peripheral blood or thyroid tissue (not recorded which). This chain's CDR3 is CASRSAREKGPAGANVLTF. As DNA, the CDR3 is TGTGCCAGCAGATCCGCCAGGGAGAAGGGCCCGGCTGGGGCCAACGTCCTGACTTTC.